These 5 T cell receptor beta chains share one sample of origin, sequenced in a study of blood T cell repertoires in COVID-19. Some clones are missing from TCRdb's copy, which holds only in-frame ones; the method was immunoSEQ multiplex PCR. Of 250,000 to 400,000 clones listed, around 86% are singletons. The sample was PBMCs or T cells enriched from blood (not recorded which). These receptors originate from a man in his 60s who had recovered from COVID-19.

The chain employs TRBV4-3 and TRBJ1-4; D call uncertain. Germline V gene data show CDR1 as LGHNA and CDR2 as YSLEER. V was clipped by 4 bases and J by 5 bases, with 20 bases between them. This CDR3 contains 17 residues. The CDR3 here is CASSRNYGGNGNEKLFF. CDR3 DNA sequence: TGCGCCAGCAGCCGAAATTATGGCGGGAATGGAAATGAAAAACTGTTTTTT.

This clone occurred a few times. DNA for the CDR3: TGCGCCAGCAGCGCCGGACTAGCGATTCGCTACGAGCAGTACTTC. It is translated as CASSAGLAIRYEQYF. This chain links TRBV4-1 with TRBJ2-7, with 9 bases identical to TRBD2. This CDR3 region has 15 residues. CDR1 and CDR2 (germline): MGHRA, YSYEKL. The V segment lost 5 bases and the J segment 3 bases; nucleotides outside the gene matches: 8.

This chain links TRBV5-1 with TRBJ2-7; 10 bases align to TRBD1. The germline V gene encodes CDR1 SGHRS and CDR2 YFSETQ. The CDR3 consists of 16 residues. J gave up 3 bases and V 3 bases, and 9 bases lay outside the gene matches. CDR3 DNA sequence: TGCGCCAGCAGCTCGGGGGGGACAGGGGACCTCTACGAGCAGTACTTC. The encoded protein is CASSSGGTGDLYEQYF.

In DNA form, the CDR3 reads TGTGCCAGCAGTCCACTCGGTAGCTCCTACAATGAGCAGTTCTTC. Encoded protein: CASSPLGSSYNEQFF. This chain uses TRBV27 with TRBJ2-1, with D unresolved. This CDR3 has 15 amino acids. CDR1 MNHEY and CDR2 SMNVEV come from the germline V gene (reference sequence). Trimming left V 5 bases short and J 0 bases short, with 11 bases between.

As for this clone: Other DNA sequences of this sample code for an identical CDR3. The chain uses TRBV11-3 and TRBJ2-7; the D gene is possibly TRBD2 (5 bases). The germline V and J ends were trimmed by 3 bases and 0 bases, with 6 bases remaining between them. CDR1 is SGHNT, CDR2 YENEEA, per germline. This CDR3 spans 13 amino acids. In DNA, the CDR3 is TGTGCCAGCAGCTTGGGGAGCTCCTACGAGCAGTACTTC. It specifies CASSLGSSYEQYF.